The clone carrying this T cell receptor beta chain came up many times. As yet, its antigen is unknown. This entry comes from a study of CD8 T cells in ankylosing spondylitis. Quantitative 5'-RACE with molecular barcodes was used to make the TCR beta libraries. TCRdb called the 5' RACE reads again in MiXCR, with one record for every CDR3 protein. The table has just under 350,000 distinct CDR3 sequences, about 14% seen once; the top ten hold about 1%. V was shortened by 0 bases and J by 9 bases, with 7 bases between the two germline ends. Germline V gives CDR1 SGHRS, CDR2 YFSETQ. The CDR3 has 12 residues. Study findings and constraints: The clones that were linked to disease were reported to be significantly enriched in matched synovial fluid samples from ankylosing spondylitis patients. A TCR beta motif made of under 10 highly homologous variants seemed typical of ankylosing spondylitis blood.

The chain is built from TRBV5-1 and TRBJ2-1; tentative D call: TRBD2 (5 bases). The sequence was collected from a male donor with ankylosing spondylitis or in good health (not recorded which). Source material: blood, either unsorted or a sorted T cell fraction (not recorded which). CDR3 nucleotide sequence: TGCGCCAGCAGCTTGGGAGGGAGTGAGCAGTTCTTC. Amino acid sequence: CASSLGGSEQFF.